The 6 T cell receptor beta chains below were found in one sample sequenced in a study of T cell responses to AZD1222 COVID-19 vaccine. The method was immunoSEQ multiplex PCR; TCRdb's version includes in-frame clones alone and lacks a portion of them. The sample contains tens of thousands of clones, 83% of which appear only once. Here the sequenced sample was peripheral blood, taken on day 0 of AZD1222 vaccination. The receptors derive from an adult in good health.

The chain combines TRBV6-5 with TRBJ1-2; TRBD1 might be the D (6 bases). The CDR3 consists of 16 residues. Germline V gene data show CDR1 as MNHEY and CDR2 as SVGAGI. Trimming stripped 0 bases from V and 6 bases from J, with 17 bases between. The chain's CDR3 is CASSYSPGATRNGYTF. The DNA for the CDR3 is TGTGCCAGCAGTTACTCGCCGGGGGCCACAAGGAATGGCTACACCTTC.

With respect to this clone: One end of the junction fails to match germline, which may point to a read error. Additional DNA sequences in this sample encode the identical CDR3. This chain links TRBV28 with TRBJ1-4, with D hard to call. The germline gives CDR1 MDHEN, CDR2 SYDVKM. The CDR3 extends over 14 amino acids. CDR3 protein: CASSPPIRGEKLFF. For the CDR3, the DNA is TGTGCTAGCAGCCCCCCCATCCGAGGGGAAAAACTGTTTTTT.

The chain joins TRBV5-4 to TRBJ2-1, with D possibly called TRBD1 or TRBD2 (6 bases each). The germline CDR1 and CDR2 sequences are SGHNT and YYREEE (reference sequence). V was cut by 1 base and J by 8 bases, with 16 bases left in between. The CDR3 is 15 residues long. CDR3 sequence (DNA): TGTGCCAGCAGCTTGCCTCTGGGGGGCACGGATGAGCAGTTCTTC. Its translation is CASSLPLGGTDEQFF.

The rearrangement links TRBV7-2 to TRBJ1-5; no reliable D call. CDR1 is SGHTA, CDR2 FQGNSA, per germline. The CDR3 consists of 15 residues. V was clipped by 4 bases and J by 3 bases, with 13 bases between them. The CDR3 sequence is CASSSRTVPNQPQHF. In DNA, the CDR3 is TGTGCCAGCAGCTCCCGGACGGTGCCCAATCAGCCCCAGCATTTT. The full variable domain, in which reference TRBV7-2 and TRBJ1-5 provide the parts outside the CDR3, is GAGVSQSPSNKVTEKGKDVELRCDPISGHTALYWYRQSLGQGLEFLIYFQGNSAPDKSGLPSDRFSAERTGGSVSTLTIQRTQQEDSAVYLCASSSRTVPNQPQHFGDGTRLSIL.

In its sample, this clone was seen a few times. V and J are TRBV5-1 and TRBJ2-2, with TRBD1 matching 7 bases. V lost 3 bases, J lost 6 bases, and 5 bases stayed unmatched. CDR3 length equals 14 residues. The germline V gene encodes CDR1 SGHRS and CDR2 YFSETQ. DNA of the CDR3: TGCGCCAGCAGCTCGACAGGGTACCCCGGGGAGCTGTTTTTT. This gives the protein CASSSTGYPGELFF. Using reference TRBV5-1 and TRBJ2-2 for the parts outside the CDR3, the full variable domain is KAGVTQTPRYLIKTRGQQVTLSCSPISGHRSVSWYQQTPGQGLQFLFEYFSETQRNKGNFPGRFSGRQFSNSRSEMNVSTLELGDSALYLCASSSTGYPGELFFGEGSRLTVL.

J is TRBJ1-5 and V is TRBV6-5; D is ambiguous. The germline V and J ends were trimmed by 6 bases and 5 bases, with 14 bases remaining between them. Germline V gene lookup returns CDR1 MNHEY and CDR2 SVGAGI. This CDR3 has 14 residues. The CDR3: CASSPQRADQPQHF. CDR3 in DNA: TGTGCCAGCAGCCCCCAACGGGCGGATCAGCCCCAGCATTTT.